These 11 T cell receptor beta chains share one sample of origin, sequenced in a study of T-cell reconstitution after alpha-beta-depleted transplantation in children. Researchers prepared the TCRbeta library using unique molecular identifiers, the study reports. Via MiXCR, TCRdb re-called the PCR reads, giving one row per CDR3 protein. The sample shows hundreds of thousands of distinct CDR3 sequences, roughly 15% of them seen only once. The sample consisted of PBMCs from the stem cell graft donor, taken from the stem cell graft. The receptors were gathered from a human donor who donated a stem cell graft to a child with acute myeloid leukemia.

Note on this clonotype: Since a much larger clone is just one base distant, this may be a read error. The CDR3 bases are TGCAGTGCTGCGGACGGTTCTCAGCCCCAGCATTTT. Its protein product is CSAADGSQPQHF. This sequence joins TRBV20-1 and TRBJ1-5; D ambiguous. In germline, CDR1 is DFQATT, CDR2 SNEGSKA (reference sequence). The length of the CDR3 is 12 residues. Deletions cut 5 bases from V and 6 bases from J, with 11 bases between.

Of note for this clonotype: This may be a read error: a much more frequent sequence differs by one nucleotide. The chain combines TRBV27 with TRBJ2-2; 10 bases are a match to TRBD2. After removal of 11 bases from V and 7 bases from J, the junction contained 7 bases not matched to a gene. The CDR3 is 13 amino acids. Germline V gene data show CDR1 as MNHEY and CDR2 as SMNVEV (reference sequence). The CDR3 sequence is CAATPSGGGELFF. The CDR3 region has the DNA TGTGCCGCCACCCCTAGCGGGGGCGGGGAGCTGTTTTTT.

This clonotype appeared a few times. The V gene is TRBV12-3 or TRBV12-4, the J gene TRBJ2-1; 8 positions match TRBD1. The V segment lost 7 bases and the J segment 10 bases; nucleotides outside the gene matches: 9. CDR3 length equals 13 residues. CDR3 protein: CASMSTGGREQFF. The CDR3 region has the DNA TGTGCCAGCATGAGTACAGGGGGTAGAGAGCAGTTCTTC.

This clonotype has just a few counts. This chain connects TRBV7-2 to TRBJ1-4; D gene uncertain. CDR3 length: 13 amino acids. Deletions cut 4 bases from V and 7 bases from J, with 10 bases between. Germline V gene lookup returns CDR1 SGHTA and CDR2 FQGNSA. The CDR3 region has the DNA TGTGCCAGCAGCTCGCACCGGGGTGAAAAACTGTTTTTT. This encodes CASSSHRGEKLFF.

This clonotype was counted at least ten times. The CDR3 loop is CSVEPGQGQETQYF. Written as DNA, the CDR3 is TGCAGCGTTGAACCGGGACAGGGACAAGAGACCCAGTACTTC. The genes are TRBV29-1 and TRBJ2-5; 9 bases are shared with TRBD1. Germline lookup yields CDR1 SQVTM and CDR2 ANQGSEA. This CDR3 comprises 14 residues. V trimming: 2 bases; J trimming: 2 bases; junction bases outside the gene matches: 3.

This clonotype was counted ten times or more. V gene TRBV5-6 combines with J gene TRBJ2-1, with 7 bases identical to TRBD2. Per germline, CDR1 SGHDT and CDR2 YYEEEE. Trimming took 1 base from V and 7 from J; bases not matched to a gene: 2. The length of the CDR3 is 13 residues. CDR3 sequence: CASSLTSANEQFF. The DNA of the CDR3 is TGTGCCAGCAGCTTGACTAGCGCGAATGAGCAGTTCTTC.

V gene TRBV5-1 combines with J gene TRBJ2-3; D is ambiguous. The CDR3 is made up of 15 amino acids. V gave up 0 bases and J gave up 3 bases, with 11 bases separating them. Germline CDR1 and CDR2: SGHRS and YFSETQ. The CDR3 protein is CASSLESSLTDTQYF. The CDR3 coding sequence is TGCGCCAGCAGCTTGGAAAGCAGCTTAACAGATACGCAGTATTTT.

The chain joins TRBV20-1 to TRBJ2-3; the D gene could be TRBD1 or TRBD2 (5 bases each). The CDR3 sequence is 15 residues long. Germline assignment: CDR1 DFQATT and CDR2 SNEGSKA (reference sequence). The V end lost 1 base, the J end lost 0 bases, and 11 bases lay between the germline ends. CDR3 bases: TGCAGTGCTAGAGGATCGGGACCTAGCACAGATACGCAGTATTTT. It translates to CSARGSGPSTDTQYF.

This sequence joins TRBV20-1 and TRBJ2-3, with D possibly TRBD2 on 7 matching bases. Trimming stripped 6 bases from V and 4 bases from J, with 23 bases between. The CDR3 consists of 16 residues. Germline V lookup: CDR1 DFQATT, CDR2 SNEGSKA (reference sequence). The CDR3 nucleotides read TGCAGTGCCAGCCGCGTAAGGGGGGGCCGCCCAGATACGCAGTATTTT. Its protein is CSASRVRGGRPDTQYF.

In its sample, this clonotype was seen a few times. The gene calls are TRBV5-6 and TRBJ1-1, with D uncertain. V gave up 6 bases and J gave up 4 bases, with 10 bases separating them. CDR1 and CDR2 from the germline V gene are SGHDT and YYEEEE. The CDR3 spans 12 residues. CDR3 region: CASTTGGTEAFF. The CDR3 DNA is TGTGCCAGCACCACCGGAGGCACTGAAGCTTTCTTT.

The V gene is TRBV7-2, the J gene TRBJ1-3, with D uncertain. Per germline, CDR1 SGHTA and CDR2 FQGNSA. The CDR3 runs 15 residues. The V and J ends lost 1 base and 7 bases respectively, with 14 bases between them. In DNA form, the CDR3 reads TGTGCCAGCAGCTTAGTCCCGGGCCTATTCAACACCATATATTTT. Protein product: CASSLVPGLFNTIYF.